The clone carrying this T cell receptor (beta chain) is labeled as medium-sized. The CDR3 spans 12 residues. Trimming pared 5 bases from V and 7 bases from J, leaving 8 bases between. Per germline, CDR1 SGHTA and CDR2 FQGNSA. The data derive from a study of tumor-infiltrating lymphocytes in localized non-small cell lung cancer. The assay was immunoSEQ multiplex PCR, and TCRdb's table has in-frame clones only and misses some. Of about 9,200 clones listed, approximately 60% are singletons. Source material: uninvolved lung tissue not adjacent to the tumor. The genes are TRBV7-2 and TRBJ2-2; possible D gene TRBD2, 5 bases. The clonotype originates from a human donor with non-small cell lung cancer. CDR3 coding DNA: TGTGCCAGCAGCCTCGGGGTCGGGGAGCTGTTTTTT. Encoded protein: CASSLGVGELFF.